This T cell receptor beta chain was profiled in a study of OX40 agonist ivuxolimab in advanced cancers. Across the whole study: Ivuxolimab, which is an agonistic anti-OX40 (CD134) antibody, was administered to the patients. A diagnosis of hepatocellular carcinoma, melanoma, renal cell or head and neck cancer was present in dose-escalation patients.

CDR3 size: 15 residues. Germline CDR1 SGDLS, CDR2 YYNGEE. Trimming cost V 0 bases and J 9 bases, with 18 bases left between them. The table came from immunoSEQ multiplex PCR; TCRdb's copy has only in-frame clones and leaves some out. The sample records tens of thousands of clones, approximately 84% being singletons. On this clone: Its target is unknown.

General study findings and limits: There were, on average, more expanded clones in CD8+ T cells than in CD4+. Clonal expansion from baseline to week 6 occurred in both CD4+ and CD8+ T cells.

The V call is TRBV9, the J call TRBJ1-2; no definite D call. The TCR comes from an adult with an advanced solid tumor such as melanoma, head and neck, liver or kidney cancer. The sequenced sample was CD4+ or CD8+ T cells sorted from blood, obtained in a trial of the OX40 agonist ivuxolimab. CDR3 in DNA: TGTGCCAGCAGCGTAGGTGGCGGACGAGAGTCGAGCTACACCTTC. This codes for CASSVGGGRESSYTF.